The 4 T cell receptor beta chains below come from one sample, sequenced in a study of blood T cells in healthy people across ages. Using a J-beta primer mix together with a sample-barcoded 5' primer, a second PCR was run for roughly 6 to 11 cycles. TCRdb fed the 5' RACE reads into MiXCR, producing one record per CDR3 protein. The sample consists of around 1,600,000 distinct CDR3 sequences, roughly two fifths of them appearing once. Source material: blood. The receptors come from a woman aged 18-30 years in good health.

There are a few counts of this clonotype. The gene calls are TRBV6-1 and TRBJ2-7; D is uncertain. The length of the CDR3 is 12 residues. Germline CDR1 and CDR2: MNHNS and SASEGT. V was cut by 7 bases and J by 5 bases, with 12 bases left in between. In nucleotides, the CDR3 is TGTGCCAGCATGAAATCTGGGAACGAGCAGTACTTC. Its protein product is CASMKSGNEQYF.

This clonotype was detected only a few times. The rearrangement links TRBV6-2 or TRBV6-3 to TRBJ2-7; a weak D match, TRBD2 (6 bases). Looked up from germline, CDR1 is MNHEY and CDR2 is SVGEGT. This CDR3 has 17 amino acids. Trimming shortened V by 5 bases and J by 4 bases, and 24 bases separated the two germline ends. The CDR3 coding sequence is TGTGCCAGCAGTCATTGGGGCCGCGGAGGGGCCCTATACGAGCAGTACTTC. This codes for CASSHWGRGGALYEQYF.

This clonotype was counted between two and nine times. The chain has TRBV4-2 and TRBJ2-3; 10 bases are shared with TRBD2. Germline values: CDR1 LGHNA, CDR2 YNFKEQ. J was trimmed by 3 bases and V by 2 bases; bases with no gene match: 8. The CDR3 is made up of 17 amino acids. The CDR3 bases are TGTGCCAGCAGCCAATCACTAGCGGGAAAAGGGACAGATACGCAGTATTTT. It yields the protein CASSQSLAGKGTDTQYF.

V and J are TRBV6-1 and TRBJ2-7; D unresolved. The last part of the DNA fits TRBJ2-4 better; the J call may be wrong. Germline values: CDR1 MNHNS, CDR2 SASEGT. The CDR3 consists of 14 residues. The CDR3 sequence: CASSEVWGSNIQYF. DNA of the CDR3: TGTGCCAGCAGTGAAGTGTGGGGATCAAACATTCAGTACTTC.